A single sample gave rise to the 7 T cell receptor beta chains below, sequenced in a study of T and B cells in COVID-19 patients. Each TRB amplification used 250-500 ng of genomic DNA from blood. Multiplex PCR with BIOMED2 TRB-A/B primer pools amplified TRB rearrangements. TCRdb re-analysed the multiplex PCR reads in MiXCR, keeping a single row per CDR3 protein. The sample records around 25,000 distinct CDR3 sequences, around a third being singletons. Sequencing used blood. The receptor source for this set is a human donor who had recovered from COVID-19.

This clonotype was counted between two and nine times. Here the CDR3 reads CASSQVAAYGLYF. DNA for the CDR3: TGTGCCAGCAGCCAAGTTGCGGCCTACGGGTTGTATTTT. The J gene is TRBJ2-3, the V gene TRBV14; no reliable D call. Germline V gene sequence: CDR1 SGHDN, CDR2 FVKESK. Trimming stripped 1 base from V and 14 bases from J, with 16 bases between. This CDR3 is 13 amino acids long.

This clonotype is medium-sized by share. The chain uses TRBV29-1 and TRBJ2-7; D may be TRBD2 (5 bases). Deletions cut 5 bases from V and 6 bases from J, with 11 bases between. Per the germline V gene, CDR1 is SQVTM and CDR2 is ANQGSEA. The CDR3 totals 11 residues. The CDR3 protein is CSVSSGSEQYF. CDR3 sequence (DNA): TGCAGCGTTTCCTCGGGGTCCGAGCAGTACTTC.

The V gene is TRBV6-5, the J gene TRBJ2-1, with D tentatively TRBD1 (7 bases). Germline V gene lookup returns CDR1 MNHEY and CDR2 SVGAGI. This CDR3 is 15 amino acids long. Trimming removed 4 bases from V and 7 bases from J, with 17 bases in between. CDR3 coding DNA: TGTGCCAGCAGTTTGGAGGGGGCCCTTCCTAATGAGCAGTTCTTC. Translation gives CASSLEGALPNEQFF.

This clonotype has more than one count but fewer than ten. The chain couples TRBV27 to TRBJ1-2; TRBD1 is a possible D gene (6 bases). This CDR3 has 14 residues. Germline CDR1 reads MNHEY; CDR2 reads SMNVEV (reference sequence). V was pared by 6 bases and J by 8 bases, with 19 bases between. The CDR3 loop reads CASSPLWGPTGYTF. The CDR3 bases are TGTGCCAGCAGCCCACTCTGGGGGCCAACCGGCTACACCTTC.

There are a few counts of this clonotype. V gene TRBV5-5 combines with J gene TRBJ2-7, with a tentative D call TRBD1 (6 bases). Germline V lookup: CDR1 SGHKS, CDR2 YYEKEE (reference sequence). Trimming cost V 3 bases and J 4 bases, with 17 bases left between them. CDR3 size: 15 residues. CDR3 loop: CASSWFSGQPYEQYF. As DNA, the CDR3 is TGTGCCAGCAGCTGGTTCTCAGGACAGCCTTACGAGCAGTACTTC.

Only a few counts were recorded for this clonotype. The chain carries TRBV19 and TRBJ1-2; 12 bases agree with TRBD1. Losses at the gene ends were 5 bases for V and 7 bases for J; bases not matched to a gene: 5. This CDR3 has 14 residues. Germline CDR1 LNHDA, CDR2 SQIVND (reference sequence). CDR3 residues: CASSSRDRGPGYTF. CDR3 nucleotide sequence: TGTGCCAGTAGTTCCCGGGACAGGGGGCCTGGCTACACCTTC.

By sample fraction, this clonotype is medium-sized. This chain connects TRBV29-1 to TRBJ2-1; the D gene is possibly TRBD2 (5 bases). There are 12 residues in the CDR3. From germline, CDR1 is SQVTM and CDR2 ANQGSEA. Trimming took off 7 bases at V and 3 bases at J, with 10 bases between the two ends. CDR3 DNA: TGCAGCGGAGCGGTGCACTACAATGAGCAGTTCTTC. Translated, it gives CSGAVHYNEQFF.